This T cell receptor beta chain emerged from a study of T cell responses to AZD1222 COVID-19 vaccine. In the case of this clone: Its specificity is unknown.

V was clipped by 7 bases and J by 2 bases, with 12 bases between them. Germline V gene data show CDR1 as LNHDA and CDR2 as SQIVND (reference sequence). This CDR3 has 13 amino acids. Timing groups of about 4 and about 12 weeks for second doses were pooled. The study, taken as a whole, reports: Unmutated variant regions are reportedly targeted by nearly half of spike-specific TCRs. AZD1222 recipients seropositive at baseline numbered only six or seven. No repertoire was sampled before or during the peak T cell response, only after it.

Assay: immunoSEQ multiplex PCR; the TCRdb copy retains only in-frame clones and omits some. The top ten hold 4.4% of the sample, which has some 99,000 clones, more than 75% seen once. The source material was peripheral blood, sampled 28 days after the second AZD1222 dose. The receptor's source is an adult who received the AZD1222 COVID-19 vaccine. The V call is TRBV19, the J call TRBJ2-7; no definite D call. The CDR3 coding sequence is TGTGCCAGTAACCCGGACGGAACCTACGAGCAGTACTTC. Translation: CASNPDGTYEQYF.